The source of this T cell receptor beta chain is a study of blood T cell repertoires in COVID-19. In the study overall: Italy, Spain and the United States were the sources of the convalescent and acute COVID-19 samples. Sample material is recorded as cDNA or gDNA derived from T cells, B-cell-depleted T cells, or PBMCs.

Authors' data handling: Amplification with reference gene primers provided the estimates of nucleated cell counts. The repertoire was sequenced with immunoSEQ multiplex PCR; TCRdb's copy has only in-frame clones and lacks some. Clonal size and the V and J genes are those of that table, whereas D and trimming came from the DNA. Here the sample spans over 85,000 clones, 72% being singletons. This receptor was identified in a woman in her sixties or seventies with acute or convalescent COVID-19. The sample consisted of peripheral blood.

This CDR3 reads CASSQSSYNEQFF. The DNA of the CDR3 is TGTGCCAGCAGCCAGAGCTCCTACAATGAGCAGTTCTTC. J is TRBJ2-1 and V is TRBV3-1 (or the pseudogene TRBV3-2); D not certain. V lost 3 bases and J lost 0, with 3 bases in between. CDR1 is LGHDT and CDR2 is YNNKEL in the germline V gene (reference sequence). This CDR3 contains 13 residues.